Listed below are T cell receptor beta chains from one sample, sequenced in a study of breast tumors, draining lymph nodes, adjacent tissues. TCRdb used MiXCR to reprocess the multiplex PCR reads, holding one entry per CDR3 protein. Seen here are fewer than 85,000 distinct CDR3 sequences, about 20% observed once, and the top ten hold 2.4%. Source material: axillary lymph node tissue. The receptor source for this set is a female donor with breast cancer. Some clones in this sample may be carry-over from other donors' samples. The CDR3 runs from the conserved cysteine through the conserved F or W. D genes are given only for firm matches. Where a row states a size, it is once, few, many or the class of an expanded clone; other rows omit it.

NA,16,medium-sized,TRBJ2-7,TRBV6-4,CASIMGYGGLCYEQYF,TGTGCCAGCATCATGGGATATGGGGGGCTTTGCTACGAGCAGTACTTC
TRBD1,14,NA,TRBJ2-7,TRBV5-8,CASSRDSVSSEQHF,TGTGCCAGCAGCCGGGACAGTGTCTCCTCCGAGCAGCACTTC
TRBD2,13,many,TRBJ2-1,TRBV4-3,CASSPSGGNEQFF,TGCGCCAGCAGCCCATCGGGGGGAAATGAGCAGTTCTTC
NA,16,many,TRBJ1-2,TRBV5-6,CASSLGVGRGGYGYTF,TGTGCCAGCAGCTTGGGCGTAGGCCGGGGAGGCTATGGCTACACCTTC
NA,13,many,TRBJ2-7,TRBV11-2,CASSLVERTQQYF,TGTGCCAGCAGCTTAGTTGAACGGACCCAGCAGTACTTC
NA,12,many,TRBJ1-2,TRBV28,CASSLSNYGYTF,TGTGCCAGCAGTTTGAGTAACTATGGCTACACCTTC
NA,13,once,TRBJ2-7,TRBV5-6,CASSLVGTYEPYF,TGTGCCAGCAGCTTGGTGGGGACCTACGAGCCGTACTTC
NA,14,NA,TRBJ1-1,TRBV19,CASSGQGLGTEAFF,TGTGCCAGTAGTGGTCAGGGGTTAGGCACTGAAGCTTTCTTT
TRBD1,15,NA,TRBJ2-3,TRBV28,CASSSPGQWADTQYF,TGTGCCAGCAGCTCTCCGGGACAGTGGGCAGATACGCAGTATTTT
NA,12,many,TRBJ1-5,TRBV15,CATSEGNQPQHF,TGTGCCACCAGTGAGGGTAATCAGCCCCAGCATTTT
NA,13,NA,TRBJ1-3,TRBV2,CACNGNSGNTIYF,TGTGCCTGCAATGGAAACTCTGGAAACACCATATATTTT
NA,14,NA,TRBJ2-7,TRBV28,CASSFLSRWGEQYF,TGTGCCAGCAGTTTTCTTTCCCGGTGGGGCGAGCAGTACTTC
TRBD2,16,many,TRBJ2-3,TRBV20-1,CSTEGRLAGLTDTQYF,TGCAGTACCGAGGGCCGACTAGCGGGCCTCACAGATACGCAGTATTTT
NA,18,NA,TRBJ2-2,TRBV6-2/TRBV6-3,CASSYTGESRQNTGELFF,TGTGCCAGCAGTTACACGGGGGAGTCGCGTCAGAACACCGGGGAGCTGTTTTTT
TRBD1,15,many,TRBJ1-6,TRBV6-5,CASSITRTGNSPLHF,TGTGCCAGCAGTATTACCCGGACAGGAAATTCACCCCTCCACTTT
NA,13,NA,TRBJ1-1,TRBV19,CASRDVEFWLTFF,TGTGCCAGCAGAGACGTAGAGTTTTGGCTGACTTTCTTT
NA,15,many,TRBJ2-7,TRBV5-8,CASKGVGIGNDEQYF,TGTGCCAGCAAAGGAGTCGGTATCGGGAACGACGAGCAGTACTTC
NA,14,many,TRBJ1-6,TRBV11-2,CASSGGALNSPLHF,TGTGCCAGCAGCGGTGGGGCCTTAAATTCACCCCTCCACTTT
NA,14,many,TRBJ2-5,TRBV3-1,CASSQDPGRETQYF,TGTGCCAGCAGCCAAGATCCAGGAAGAGAGACCCAGTACTTC
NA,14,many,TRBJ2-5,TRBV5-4,CASSPMTERETQYF,TGTGCCAGCAGCCCGATGACAGAGAGAGAGACCCAGTACTTC
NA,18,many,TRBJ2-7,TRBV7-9,CASSLLVGALDNYYEQYF,TGTGCCAGCAGCTTATTAGTGGGGGCCTTGGACAATTACTACGAGCAGTACTTC